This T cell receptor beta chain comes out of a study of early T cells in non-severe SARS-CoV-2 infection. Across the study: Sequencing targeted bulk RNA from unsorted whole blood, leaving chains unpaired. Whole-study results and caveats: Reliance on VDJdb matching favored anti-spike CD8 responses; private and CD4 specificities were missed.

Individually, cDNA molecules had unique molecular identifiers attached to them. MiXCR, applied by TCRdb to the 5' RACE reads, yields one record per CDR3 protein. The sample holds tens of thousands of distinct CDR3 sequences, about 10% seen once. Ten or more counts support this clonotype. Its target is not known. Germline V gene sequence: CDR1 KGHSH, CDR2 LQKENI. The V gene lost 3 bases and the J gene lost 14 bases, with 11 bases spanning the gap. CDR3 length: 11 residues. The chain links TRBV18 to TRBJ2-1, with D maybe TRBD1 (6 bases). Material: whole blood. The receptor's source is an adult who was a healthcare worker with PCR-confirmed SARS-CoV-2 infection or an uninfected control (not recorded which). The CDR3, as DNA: TGTGCCAGCTCACCCCCAGGGGCCAAGTTCTTC. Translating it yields CASSPPGAKFF.